This is a list of T cell receptor beta chains from one sample in a study of control samples from healthy donors and cancer patients. Sequencing used immunoSEQ multiplex PCR; TCRdb keeps in-frame clones, though not all of them. Of some 96,000 clones listed, about 90% are singletons. Sequencing was carried out using blood. These receptors came from a woman between 45 and 65 years old in good health. The CDR3 runs from the conserved cysteine through the conserved F or W. Each record gives: J gene, clone size, V gene, D gene, CDR3 DNA, CDR3 protein. A D gene is named only where the DNA matches it firmly. Clone sizes are given selectively: once, few, many, or a class where the clone is expanded.

>TRBJ1-1|NA|TRBV16|NA
TGTGCCAGCATCCCCTCCTGGGCAGGCGAAGCTTTCTTT
CASIPSWAGEAFF
>TRBJ1-2|NA|TRBV11-2|TRBD1
TGTGCCAGCAGCTTAGGGGGACAGGTCTATGGCTACACCTTC
CASSLGGQVYGYTF
>TRBJ2-1|NA|TRBV27|NA
TGTGCCAGCAACCCCCGGCCGGGCAATGAGCAGTTCTTC
CASNPRPGNEQFF
>TRBJ1-3|NA|TRBV27|NA
TGTGCCAGCAGTTTATCATTTGGGGGAAACACCATATATTTT
CASSLSFGGNTIYF
>TRBJ1-3|NA|TRBV5-4|NA
TGTGCCAGCAGCCCGTGGGGGGCGGCAGGAAACACCATATATTTT
CASSPWGAAGNTIYF
>TRBJ1-2|NA|TRBV10-3|NA
TGTGCCATCCGCGACACCCTCAACTATGGCTACACCTTC
CAIRDTLNYGYTF
>TRBJ2-2|NA|TRBV7-2|NA
TGTGCCAGCAGCACCGGGACTAACACCGGGGAGCTGTTTTTT
CASSTGTNTGELFF
>TRBJ1-5|NA|TRBV19|NA
TGTGCCAGTAGACAGGGTCGGTCTAGCAATCAGCCCCAGCATTTT
CASRQGRSSNQPQHF
>TRBJ2-7|NA|TRBV18|NA
TGTGCCAGCTCACCAGGAGGAACCGAGCAGTACTTC
CASSPGGTEQYF
>TRBJ2-7|NA|TRBV3-1/TRBV3-2|NA
TGTGCCAGCAAGGTGGGCGGCTCCTACGAGCAGTACTTC
CASKVGGSYEQYF
>TRBJ1-3|NA|TRBV7-3|TRBD1
TGTGCCAGCAGCTTGGGACAGGGTAAATCGGGAAACACCATATATTTT
CASSLGQGKSGNTIYF
>TRBJ2-3|NA|TRBV5-1|NA
TGCGCCAGCAGCTTAGGGACCCCAAAAGCAGATACGCAGTATTTT
CASSLGTPKADTQYF
>TRBJ1-2|NA|TRBV5-1|NA
TGCGCCAGCAGCTTGTCGGGACACTTGGACTACACCTTC
CASSLSGHLDYTF
>TRBJ2-5|NA|TRBV5-8|NA
TGTGCCAGCAGCTTGGAAGGGACACAACAAGAGACCCAGTACTTC
CASSLEGTQQETQYF
>TRBJ1-6|NA|TRBV28|NA
TGTGCCAGCAGTTTAGAAGGGAGGAGAAATTCACCCCTCCACTTT
CASSLEGRRNSPLHF
>TRBJ1-2|NA|TRBV6-5|NA
TGTGCCAGCAGGTCAGAGACATGGGCTGGCTACACCTTC
CASRSETWAGYTF
>TRBJ2-7|NA|TRBV30|TRBD2
TGTGCCTGGAGTGGACTAGCGGTAGGCTACGAGCAGTACTTC
CAWSGLAVGYEQYF
>TRBJ1-1|NA|TRBV3-1/TRBV3-2|NA
TGTGCCAGCAGCCTCCTCCCAAACAGGGCGGCTGAAGCTTTCTTT
CASSLLPNRAAEAFF
>TRBJ2-7|NA|TRBV10-2|NA
TGCGCCAGCAGTGAGCCGGGGGGCGGCGAGCAGTACTTC
CASSEPGGGEQYF
>TRBJ2-5|NA|TRBV5-1|NA
TGCGCCAGCAGCTTGATGTGGACAGAACAAGAGACCCAGTACTTC
CASSLMWTEQETQYF
>TRBJ2-3|NA|TRBV3-1/TRBV3-2|NA
TGTGCCAGCAGCCAAGAGGACGGACATAAAATCACAGATACGCAGTATTTT
CASSQEDGHKITDTQYF
>TRBJ1-5|NA|TRBV12-5|NA
TGTGCTAGTGGTTTACCCCATGATGCGGGAGTAGAGCCCCAGCATTTT
CASGLPHDAGVEPQHF
>TRBJ1-1|NA|TRBV6-5|NA
TGTGCCAGCAAGGGTCACTCCCTTATTAACACTGAAGCTTTCTTT
CASKGHSLINTEAFF
>TRBJ1-1|NA|TRBV19|NA
TGTGCCAGTAGTCCATTTCCGAGGGGGATCACTGAAGCTTTCTTT
CASSPFPRGITEAFF
>TRBJ1-5|NA|TRBV7-8|NA
TGTGCCCCCCCGGGGAATCATAGCAATCAGCCCCAGCATTTT
CAPPGNHSNQPQHF
>TRBJ1-3|NA|TRBV2|NA
TGTGCCAGCAATCGCAGAGGAAACACCATATATTTT
CASNRRGNTIYF
>TRBJ2-2|NA|TRBV9|NA
TGTGCCAGCAGCGTAGTCCAGGGAGTGTCCGGGGAGCTGTTTTTT
CASSVVQGVSGELFF
>TRBJ2-3|NA|TRBV24-1|NA
TGTGCCACCAGTGATTCCTACTCCATGATCGACAACACAGATACGCAGTATTTT
CATSDSYSMIDNTDTQYF
>TRBJ1-1|once|TRBV11-2|NA
TGTGCCAGTAGGGTGAGGGGAACTGAAGCTTTCTTT
CASRVRGTEAFF
>TRBJ1-1|NA|TRBV9|NA
TGTGCCAGCAGCGTAGCCGGGAACACTGAAGCTTTCTTT
CASSVAGNTEAFF
>TRBJ1-5|NA|TRBV30|TRBD1
TGTGCCTGGTCCGGACAGGAAAATCAGCCCCAGCATTTT
CAWSGQENQPQHF
>TRBJ2-1|NA|TRBV10-1|NA
TGCGCCAGCAAAAGGCGCAGACAGGGGAGGGTGGATGAGCAGTTCTTC
CASKRRRQGRVDEQFF
>TRBJ1-5|NA|TRBV27|NA
TGTGCCAGCAGTTACCAAGGGGGGATTAATCAGCCCCAGCATTTT
CASSYQGGINQPQHF
>TRBJ2-7|NA|TRBV10-1|NA
TGCGCCAGCAGTGAGTCGATCGAAGGTTACGAGCAGTACTTC
CASSESIEGYEQYF
>TRBJ1-1|NA|TRBV30|NA
TGTGCCTGGAGTCGAATCAGGAACACTGAAGCTTTCTTT
CAWSRIRNTEAFF
>TRBJ1-1|NA|TRBV18|NA
TGTGCCAGCTCACCACCCCTTTTCCACGAAGCTTTCTTT
CASSPPLFHEAFF
>TRBJ2-3|NA|TRBV2|TRBD2
TGTGCCAGCAGTGCGGGACTAGCGGGGGGGGAGGCAGATACGCAGTATTTT
CASSAGLAGGEADTQYF
>TRBJ2-2|NA|TRBV11-2|NA
TGTGCCAGCAGCACAGACGAGGCCATCGCGAACACCGGGGAGCTGTTTTTT
CASSTDEAIANTGELFF
>TRBJ1-1|few|TRBV6-5|NA
TGTGCCAGCAGTTACTTCAGTAACACTGAAGCTTTCTTT
CASSYFSNTEAFF
>TRBJ1-2|NA|TRBV10-3|NA
TGTGCCATCAGTGAGCCCCACAGGGTTGAAAGGGGCTACACCTTC
CAISEPHRVERGYTF